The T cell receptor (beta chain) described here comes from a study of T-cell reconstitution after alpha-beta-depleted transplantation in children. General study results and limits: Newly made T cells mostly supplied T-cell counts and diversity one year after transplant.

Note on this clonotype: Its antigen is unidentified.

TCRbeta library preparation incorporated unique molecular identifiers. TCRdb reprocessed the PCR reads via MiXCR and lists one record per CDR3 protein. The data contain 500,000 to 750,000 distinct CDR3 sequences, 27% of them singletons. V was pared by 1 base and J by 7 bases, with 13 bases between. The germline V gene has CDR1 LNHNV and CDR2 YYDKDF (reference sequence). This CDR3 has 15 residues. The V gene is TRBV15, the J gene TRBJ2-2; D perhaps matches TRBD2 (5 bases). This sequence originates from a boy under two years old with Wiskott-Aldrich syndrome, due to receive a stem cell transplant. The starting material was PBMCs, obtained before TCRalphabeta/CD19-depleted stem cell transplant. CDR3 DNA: TGTGCCACCAGCAGAGGTCCTAGCAGAAGCGGGGAGCTGTTTTTT. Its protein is CATSRGPSRSGELFF. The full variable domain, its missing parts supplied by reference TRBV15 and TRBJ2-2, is DAMVIQNPRYQVTQFGKPVTLSCSQTLNHNVMYWYQQKSSQAPKLLFHYYDKDFNNEADTPDNFQSRRPNTSFCFLDIRSPGLGDTAMYLCATSRGPSRSGELFFGEGSRLTVL.